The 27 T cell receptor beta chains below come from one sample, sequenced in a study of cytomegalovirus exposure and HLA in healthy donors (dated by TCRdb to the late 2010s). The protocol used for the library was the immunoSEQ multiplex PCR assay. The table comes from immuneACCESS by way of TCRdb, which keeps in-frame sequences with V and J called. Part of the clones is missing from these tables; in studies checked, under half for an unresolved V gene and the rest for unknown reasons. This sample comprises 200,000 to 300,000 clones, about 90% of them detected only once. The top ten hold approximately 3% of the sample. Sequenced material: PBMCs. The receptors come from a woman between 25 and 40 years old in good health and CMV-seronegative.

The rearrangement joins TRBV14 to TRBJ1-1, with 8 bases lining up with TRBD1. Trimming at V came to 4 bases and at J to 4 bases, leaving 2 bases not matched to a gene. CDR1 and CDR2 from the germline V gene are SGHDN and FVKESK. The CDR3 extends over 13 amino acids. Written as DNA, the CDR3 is TGTGCCAGCAGCCTGACAGGGGCCACTGAAGCTTTCTTT. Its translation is CASSLTGATEAFF. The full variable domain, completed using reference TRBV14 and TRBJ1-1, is EAGVTQFPSHSVIEKGQTVTLRCDPISGHDNLYWYRRVMGKEIKFLLHFVKESKQDESGMPNNRFLAERTGGTYSTLKVQPAELEDSGVYFCASSLTGATEAFFGQGTRLTVV.

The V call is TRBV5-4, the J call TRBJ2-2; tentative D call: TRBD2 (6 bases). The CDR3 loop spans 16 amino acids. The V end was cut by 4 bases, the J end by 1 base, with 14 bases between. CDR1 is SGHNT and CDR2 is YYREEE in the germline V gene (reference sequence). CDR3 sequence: CASSPTPAGNTGELFF. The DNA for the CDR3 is TGTGCCAGCAGCCCCACCCCAGCGGGGAACACCGGGGAGCTGTTTTTT. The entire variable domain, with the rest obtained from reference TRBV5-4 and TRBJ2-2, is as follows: ETGVTQSPTHLIKTRGQQVTLRCSSQSGHNTVSWYQQALGQGPQFIFQYYREEENGRGNFPPRFSGLQFPNYSSELNVNALELDDSALYLCASSPTPAGNTGELFFGEGSRLTVL.

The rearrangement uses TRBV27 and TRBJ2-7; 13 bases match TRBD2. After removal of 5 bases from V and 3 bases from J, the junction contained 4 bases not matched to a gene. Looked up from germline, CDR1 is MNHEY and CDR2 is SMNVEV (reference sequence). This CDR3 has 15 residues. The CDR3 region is CASSTLAGGYYEQYF. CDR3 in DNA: TGTGCCAGCAGTACACTAGCGGGAGGGTACTACGAGCAGTACTTC.

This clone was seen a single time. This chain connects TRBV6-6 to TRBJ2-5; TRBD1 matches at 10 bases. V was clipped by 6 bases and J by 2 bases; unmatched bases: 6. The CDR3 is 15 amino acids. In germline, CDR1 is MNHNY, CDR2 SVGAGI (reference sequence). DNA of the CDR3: TGTGCCAGCAGCTTAGGGACAGGGGTACAAGAGACCCAGTACTTC. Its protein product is CASSLGTGVQETQYF.

DNA of the CDR3: TGTGCCAGCTCACCATCAGGGGGTAGTCAGCCCCAGCATTTT. Translated, it gives CASSPSGGSQPQHF. This chain connects TRBV18 to TRBJ1-5; 7 bases fit TRBD1. Germline V gene lookup returns CDR1 KGHSH and CDR2 LQKENI. This CDR3 is 14 amino acids long. The J segment lost 6 bases and the V segment lost 2 bases, leaving 4 bases of the junction unmatched.

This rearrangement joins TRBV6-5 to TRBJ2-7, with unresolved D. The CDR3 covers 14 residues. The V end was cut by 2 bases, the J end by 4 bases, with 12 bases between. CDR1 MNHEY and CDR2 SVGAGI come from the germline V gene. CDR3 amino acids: CASSYMNRDYEQYF. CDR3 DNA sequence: TGTGCCAGCAGTTACATGAACCGAGATTACGAGCAGTACTTC.

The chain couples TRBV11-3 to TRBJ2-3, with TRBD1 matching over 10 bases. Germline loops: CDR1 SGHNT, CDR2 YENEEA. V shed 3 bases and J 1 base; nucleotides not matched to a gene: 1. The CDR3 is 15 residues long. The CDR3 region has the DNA TGTGCCAGCAGCTTTGGACAGGGGGGCACAGATACGCAGTATTTT. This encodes CASSFGQGGTDTQYF. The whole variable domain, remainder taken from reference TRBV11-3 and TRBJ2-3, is EAGVVQSPRYKIIEKKQPVAFWCNPISGHNTLYWYLQNLGQGPELLIRYENEEAVDDSQLPKDRFSAERLKGVDSTLKIQPAELGDSAVYLCASSFGQGGTDTQYFGPGTRLTVL.

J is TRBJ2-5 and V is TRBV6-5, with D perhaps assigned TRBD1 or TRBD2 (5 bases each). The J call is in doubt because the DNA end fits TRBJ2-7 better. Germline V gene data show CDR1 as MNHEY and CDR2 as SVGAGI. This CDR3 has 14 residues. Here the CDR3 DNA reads TGTGCCAGCAGTTACGACAGCGGACCCTACGAGCAGTACTTC. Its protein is CASSYDSGPYEQYF.

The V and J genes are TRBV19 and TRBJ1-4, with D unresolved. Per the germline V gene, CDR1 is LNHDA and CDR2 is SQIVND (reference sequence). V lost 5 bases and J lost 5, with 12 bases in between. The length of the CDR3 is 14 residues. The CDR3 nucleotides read TGTGCCAGTAGTGATTGGGGAAGAAATGAAAAACTGTTTTTT. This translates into CASSDWGRNEKLFF. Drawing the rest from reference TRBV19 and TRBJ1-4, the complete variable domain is DGGITQSPKYLFRKEGQNVTLSCEQNLNHDAMYWYRQDPGQGLRLIYYSQIVNDFQKGDIAEGYSVSREKKESFPLTVTSAQKNPTAFYLCASSDWGRNEKLFFGSGTQLSVL.

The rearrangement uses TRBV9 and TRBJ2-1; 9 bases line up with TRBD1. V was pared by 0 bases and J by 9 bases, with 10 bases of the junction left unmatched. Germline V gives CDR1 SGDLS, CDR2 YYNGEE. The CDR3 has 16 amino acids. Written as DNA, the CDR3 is TGTGCCAGCAGCGTAGCCCCGGACAGGGGAATGATTGAGCAGTTCTTC. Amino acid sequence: CASSVAPDRGMIEQFF. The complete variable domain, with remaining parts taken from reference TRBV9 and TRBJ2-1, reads DSGVTQTPKHLITATGQRVTLRCSPRSGDLSVYWYQQSLDQGLQFLIQYYNGEERAKGNILERFSAQQFPDLHSELNLSSLELGDSALYFCASSVAPDRGMIEQFFGPGTRLTVL.

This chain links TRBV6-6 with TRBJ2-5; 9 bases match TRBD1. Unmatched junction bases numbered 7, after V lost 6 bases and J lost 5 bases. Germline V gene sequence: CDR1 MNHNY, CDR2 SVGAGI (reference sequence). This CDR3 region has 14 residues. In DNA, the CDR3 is TGTGCCAGCAGCATGGGGACAGGGTTGGAGACCCAGTACTTC. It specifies CASSMGTGLETQYF.

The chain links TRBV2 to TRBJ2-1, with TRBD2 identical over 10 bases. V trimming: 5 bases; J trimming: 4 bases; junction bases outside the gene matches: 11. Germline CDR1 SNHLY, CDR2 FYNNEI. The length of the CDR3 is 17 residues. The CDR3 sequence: CASSLAGDGGLYNEQFF. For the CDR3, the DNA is TGTGCCAGCAGTCTAGCGGGAGATGGGGGTTTATACAATGAGCAGTTCTTC.

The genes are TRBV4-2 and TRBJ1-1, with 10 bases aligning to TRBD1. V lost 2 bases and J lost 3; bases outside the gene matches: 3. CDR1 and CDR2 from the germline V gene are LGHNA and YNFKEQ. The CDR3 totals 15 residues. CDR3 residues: CASSQTTGGHTEAFF. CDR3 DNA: TGTGCCAGCAGCCAAACGACAGGGGGCCACACTGAAGCTTTCTTT.

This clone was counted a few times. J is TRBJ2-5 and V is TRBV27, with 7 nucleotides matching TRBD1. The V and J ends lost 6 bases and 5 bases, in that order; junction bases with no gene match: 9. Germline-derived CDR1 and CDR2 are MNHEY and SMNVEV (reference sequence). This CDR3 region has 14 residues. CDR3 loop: CASSPDRRQETQYF. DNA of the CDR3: TGTGCCAGCAGCCCGGACAGGCGACAGGAGACCCAGTACTTC.

CDR3 sequence (DNA): TGTGCCAGCAGTAGTACATCAGCCCTCCCCTCCTACGAGCAGTACTTC. Its protein product is CASSSTSALPSYEQYF. J is TRBJ2-7 and V is TRBV5-4, with no clear D. The CDR3 sequence is 16 residues long. The V gene's germline CDR1 is SGHNT and CDR2 YYREEE (reference sequence). V lost 5 bases and J lost 0, with 18 bases in between.

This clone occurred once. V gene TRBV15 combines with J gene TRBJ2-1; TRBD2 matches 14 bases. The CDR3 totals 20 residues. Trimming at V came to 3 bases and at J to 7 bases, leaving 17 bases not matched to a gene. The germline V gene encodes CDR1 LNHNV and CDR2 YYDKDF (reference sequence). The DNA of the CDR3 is TGTGCCACCAGCAGTGTCATGGGACTAGCGGGAGCAAAATCGGGGAATGAGCAGTTCTTC. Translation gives CATSSVMGLAGAKSGNEQFF.

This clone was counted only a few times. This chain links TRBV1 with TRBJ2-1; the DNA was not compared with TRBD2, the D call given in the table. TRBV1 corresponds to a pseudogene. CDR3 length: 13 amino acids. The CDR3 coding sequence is TGCACCAGCAGCCAAGATCGGGGTCATGAGCAGTTCTTC. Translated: CTSSQDRGHEQFF.

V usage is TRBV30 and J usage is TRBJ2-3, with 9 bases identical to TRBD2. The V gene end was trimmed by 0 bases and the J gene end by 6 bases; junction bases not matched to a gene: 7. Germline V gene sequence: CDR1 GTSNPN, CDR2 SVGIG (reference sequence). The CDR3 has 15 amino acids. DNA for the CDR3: TGTGCCTGGAGTGTCGGTGGCGGGAGGGCCGATACGCAGTATTTT. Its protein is CAWSVGGGRADTQYF.

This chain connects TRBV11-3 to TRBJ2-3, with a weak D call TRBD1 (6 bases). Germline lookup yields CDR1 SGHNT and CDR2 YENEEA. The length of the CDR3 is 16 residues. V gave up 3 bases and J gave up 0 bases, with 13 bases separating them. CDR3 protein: CASSFQGTYSTDTQYF. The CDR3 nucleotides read TGTGCCAGCAGCTTCCAGGGGACCTATAGCACAGATACGCAGTATTTT.

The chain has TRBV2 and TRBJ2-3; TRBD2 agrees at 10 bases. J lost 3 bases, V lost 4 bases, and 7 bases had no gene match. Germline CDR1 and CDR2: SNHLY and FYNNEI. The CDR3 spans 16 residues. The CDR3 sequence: CASSGLTSGPTDTQYF. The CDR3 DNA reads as TGTGCCAGCAGTGGGTTGACTAGCGGGCCAACAGATACGCAGTATTTT.

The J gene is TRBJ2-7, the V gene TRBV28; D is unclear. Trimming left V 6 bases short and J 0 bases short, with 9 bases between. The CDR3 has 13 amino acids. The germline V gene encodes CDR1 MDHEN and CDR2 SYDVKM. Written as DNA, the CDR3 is TGTGCCAGCAGCGGAATTGACTCCTACGAGCAGTACTTC. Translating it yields CASSGIDSYEQYF.

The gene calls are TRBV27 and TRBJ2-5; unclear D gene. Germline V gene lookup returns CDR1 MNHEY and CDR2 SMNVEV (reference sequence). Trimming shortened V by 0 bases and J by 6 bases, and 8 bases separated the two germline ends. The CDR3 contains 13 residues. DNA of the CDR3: TGTGCCAGCAGTTTATCGGTTGCTCAGACCCAGTACTTC. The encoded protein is CASSLSVAQTQYF.

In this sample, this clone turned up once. CDR3 loop: CASSSRGLAQYF. In DNA, the CDR3 is TGTGCCAGCAGTTCTAGGGGTCTCGCCCAGTACTTC. The gene calls are TRBV27 and TRBJ2-5; tentatively, D is TRBD1 (5 bases). V lost 4 bases and J 9 bases, leaving 12 bases between the germline ends. The CDR3 consists of 12 residues. Germline-derived CDR1 and CDR2 are MNHEY and SMNVEV (reference sequence).

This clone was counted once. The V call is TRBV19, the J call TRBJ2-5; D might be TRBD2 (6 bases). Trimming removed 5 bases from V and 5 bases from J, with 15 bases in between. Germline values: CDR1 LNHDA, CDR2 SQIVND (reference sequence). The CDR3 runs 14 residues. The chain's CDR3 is CASSPGRFEETQYF. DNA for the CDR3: TGTGCCAGTAGTCCTGGGAGGTTTGAGGAGACCCAGTACTTC.

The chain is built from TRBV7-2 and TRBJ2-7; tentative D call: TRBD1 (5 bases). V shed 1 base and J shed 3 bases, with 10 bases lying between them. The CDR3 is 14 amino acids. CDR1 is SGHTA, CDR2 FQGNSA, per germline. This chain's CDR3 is CASSLGGRDYEQYF. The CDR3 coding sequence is TGTGCCAGCAGCTTAGGTGGCAGGGACTACGAGCAGTACTTC.

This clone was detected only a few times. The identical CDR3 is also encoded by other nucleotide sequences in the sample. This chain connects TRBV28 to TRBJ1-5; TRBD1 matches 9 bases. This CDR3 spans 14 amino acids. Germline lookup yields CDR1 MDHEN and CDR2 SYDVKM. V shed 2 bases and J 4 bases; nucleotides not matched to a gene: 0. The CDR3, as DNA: TGTGCCAGCAGTTTAGGGACAGGGAATCAGCCCCAGCATTTT. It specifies CASSLGTGNQPQHF. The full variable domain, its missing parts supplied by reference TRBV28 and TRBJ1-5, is DVKVTQSSRYLVKRTGEKVFLECVQDMDHENMFWYRQDPGLGLRLIYFSYDVKMKEKGDIPEGYSVSREKKERFSLILESASTNQTSMYLCASSLGTGNQPQHFGDGTRLSIL.

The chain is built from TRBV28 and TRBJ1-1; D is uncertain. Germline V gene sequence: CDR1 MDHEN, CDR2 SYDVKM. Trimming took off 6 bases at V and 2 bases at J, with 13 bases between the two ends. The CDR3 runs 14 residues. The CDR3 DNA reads TGTGCCAGCAGGCCCGACGAGTTCAACACTGAAGCTTTCTTT. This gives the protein CASRPDEFNTEAFF.